This TCR beta chain is from a study of cytomegalovirus exposure and HLA in healthy donors. In the study overall: An early data release held tens of millions of unique TCRs from HLA-typed donors. Overall study results and limits: V- and J-gene trimming in TCR beta was tied to a missense DCLRE1C variant by an analysis performed later. The authors judged a highly shared variant cluster likely a sequencing artifact. The study put 150 or so TCR beta chains on its list as cytomegalovirus-associated.

PCR was performed using 60 Vbeta and 13 Jbeta primers. TCRdb's copy holds only in-frame clones and misses some; the assay was immunoSEQ multiplex PCR. The profile covers about 200,000 clones, with about two thirds appearing a single time and approximately 2.5% taken by the ten largest. This clone has only one observation. The antigen remains undetermined. Per germline, CDR1 MNHNY and CDR2 SVGAGI (reference sequence). V dropped 7 bases and J dropped 3 bases, with 13 bases sitting between them. This CDR3 spans 14 amino acids. The sequenced material came from PBMCs. The sequence came from a man aged 40-50 years in good health and CMV-seropositive. The chain recombines TRBV6-6 with TRBJ1-5; D gene uncertain. CDR3 DNA: TGTGCCAGCACCCAGACACAACTCAATCAGCCCCAGCATTTT. Translating it yields CASTQTQLNQPQHF.